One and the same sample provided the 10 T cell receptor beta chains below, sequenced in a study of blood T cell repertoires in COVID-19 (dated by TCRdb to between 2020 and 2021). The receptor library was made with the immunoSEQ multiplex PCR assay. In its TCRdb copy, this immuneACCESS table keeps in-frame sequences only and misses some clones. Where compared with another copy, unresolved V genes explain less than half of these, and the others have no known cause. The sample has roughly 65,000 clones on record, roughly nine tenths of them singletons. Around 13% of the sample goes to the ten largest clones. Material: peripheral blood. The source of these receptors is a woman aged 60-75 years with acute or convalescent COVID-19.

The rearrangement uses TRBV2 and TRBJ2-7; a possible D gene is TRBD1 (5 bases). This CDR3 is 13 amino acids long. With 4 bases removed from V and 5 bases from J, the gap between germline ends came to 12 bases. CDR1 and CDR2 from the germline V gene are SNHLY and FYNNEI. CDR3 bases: TGTGCCAGCAGTGGTGGCAGGGTGGACGAGCAGTACTTC. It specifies CASSGGRVDEQYF.

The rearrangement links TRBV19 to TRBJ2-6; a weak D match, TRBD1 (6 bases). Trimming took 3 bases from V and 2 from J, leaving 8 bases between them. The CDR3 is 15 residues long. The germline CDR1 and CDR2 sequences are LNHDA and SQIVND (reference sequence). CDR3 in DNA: TGTGCCAGTAGTATCACAGGGCCTGGGGCCAACGTCCTGACTTTC. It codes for CASSITGPGANVLTF.

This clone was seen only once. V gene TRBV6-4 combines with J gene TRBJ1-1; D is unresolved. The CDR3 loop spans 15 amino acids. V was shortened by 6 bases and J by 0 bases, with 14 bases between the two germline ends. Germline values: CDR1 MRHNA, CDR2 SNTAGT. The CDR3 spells CASRESGLMNTEAFF. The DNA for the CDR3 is TGTGCCAGCAGAGAGTCCGGACTGATGAACACTGAAGCTTTCTTT.

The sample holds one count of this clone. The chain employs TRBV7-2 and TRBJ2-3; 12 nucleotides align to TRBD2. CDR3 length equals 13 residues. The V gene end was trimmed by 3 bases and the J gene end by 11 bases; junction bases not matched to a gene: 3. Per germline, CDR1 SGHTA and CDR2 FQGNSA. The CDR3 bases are TGTGCCAGCAGCTTGCTAGCGGGGGGGATGCAGTATTTT. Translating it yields CASSLLAGGMQYF.

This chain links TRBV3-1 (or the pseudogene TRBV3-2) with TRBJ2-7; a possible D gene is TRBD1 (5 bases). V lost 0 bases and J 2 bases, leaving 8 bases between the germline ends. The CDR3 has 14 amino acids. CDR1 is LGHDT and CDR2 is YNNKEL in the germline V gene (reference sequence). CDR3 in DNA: TGTGCCAGCAGCCAAGATCACAGGACCTACGAGCAGTACTTC. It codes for CASSQDHRTYEQYF.

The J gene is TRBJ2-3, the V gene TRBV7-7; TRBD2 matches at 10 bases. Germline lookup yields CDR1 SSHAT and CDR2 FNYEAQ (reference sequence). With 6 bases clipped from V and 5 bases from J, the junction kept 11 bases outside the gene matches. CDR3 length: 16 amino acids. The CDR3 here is CASSPESGGAIDTQYF. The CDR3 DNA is TGTGCCAGCAGTCCAGAGAGCGGGGGGGCCATAGATACGCAGTATTTT. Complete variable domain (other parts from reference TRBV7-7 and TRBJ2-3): GAGVSQSPRYKVTKRGQDVTLRCDPISSHATLYWYQQALGQGPEFLTYFNYEAQPDKSGLPSDRFSAERPEGSISTLTIQRTEQRDSAMYRCASSPESGGAIDTQYFGPGTRLTVL.

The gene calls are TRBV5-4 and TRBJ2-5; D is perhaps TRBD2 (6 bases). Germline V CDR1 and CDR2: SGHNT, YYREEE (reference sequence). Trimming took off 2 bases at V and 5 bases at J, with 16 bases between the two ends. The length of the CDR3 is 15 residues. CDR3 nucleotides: TGTGCCAGCAGCTTTCGAGTGGGGACTCCGGAGACCCAGTACTTC. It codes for CASSFRVGTPETQYF.

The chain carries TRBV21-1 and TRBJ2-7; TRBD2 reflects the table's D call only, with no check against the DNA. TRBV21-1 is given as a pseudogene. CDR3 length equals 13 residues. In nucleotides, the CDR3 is TGTGCCAGCAGCCGAGGAGTAGCCTACGAGCAGTACTTC. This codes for CASSRGVAYEQYF.

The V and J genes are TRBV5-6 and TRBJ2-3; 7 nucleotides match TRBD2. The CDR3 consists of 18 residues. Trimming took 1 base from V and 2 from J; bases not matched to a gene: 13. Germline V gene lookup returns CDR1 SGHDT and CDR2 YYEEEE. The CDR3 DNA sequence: TGTGCCAGCAGCTTGTTTGTAAAGCGGGGAGACTTCACAGATACGCAGTATTTT. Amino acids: CASSLFVKRGDFTDTQYF.

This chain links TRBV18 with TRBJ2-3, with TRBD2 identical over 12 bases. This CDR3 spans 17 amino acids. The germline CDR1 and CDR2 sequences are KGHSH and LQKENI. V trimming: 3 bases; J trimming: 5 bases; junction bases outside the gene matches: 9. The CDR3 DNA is TGTGCCAGCTCACCCTCGATGACTAGCGGGGGTATAGATACGCAGTATTTT. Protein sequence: CASSPSMTSGGIDTQYF.